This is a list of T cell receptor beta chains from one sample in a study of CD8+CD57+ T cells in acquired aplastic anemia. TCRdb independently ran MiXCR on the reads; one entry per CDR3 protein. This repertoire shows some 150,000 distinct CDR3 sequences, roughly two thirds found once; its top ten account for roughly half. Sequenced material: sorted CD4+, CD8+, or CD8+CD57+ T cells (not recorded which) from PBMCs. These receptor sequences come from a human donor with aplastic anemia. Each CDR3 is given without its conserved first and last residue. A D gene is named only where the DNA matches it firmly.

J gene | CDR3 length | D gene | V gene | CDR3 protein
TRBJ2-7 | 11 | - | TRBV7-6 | ASSWTDLYEQY
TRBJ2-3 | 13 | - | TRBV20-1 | SAPREGEAHNEQY
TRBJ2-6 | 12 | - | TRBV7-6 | ASSLISGANVLT
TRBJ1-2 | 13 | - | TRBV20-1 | SATPGQGRLVGYT
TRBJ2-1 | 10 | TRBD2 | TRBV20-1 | SAIAGSSEQF
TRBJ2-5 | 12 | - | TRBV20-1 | SARQYFTGETRY
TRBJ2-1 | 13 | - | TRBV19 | ASSTGDLVYNEQF
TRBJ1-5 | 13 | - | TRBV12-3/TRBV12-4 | ASSLDQGRNQPQH
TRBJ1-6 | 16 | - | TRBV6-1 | ASSEVNTGEAYNSPLH
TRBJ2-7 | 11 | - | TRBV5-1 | ASSLGQNNEQY
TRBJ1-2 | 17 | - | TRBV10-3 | AISEYSRLSEGPNYGYT
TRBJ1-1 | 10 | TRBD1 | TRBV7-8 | ASSYRTGRAF